The 4 T cell receptor beta chains presented below share a single source sample, sequenced in a study of T cell responses to AZD1222 COVID-19 vaccine. Data came from immunoSEQ multiplex PCR; TCRdb stores just in-frame clones and leaves some out. This sample has under 140,000 clones, with about 94% found just once. The specimen comprised peripheral blood, sampled 28 days after the second AZD1222 dose. Every receptor here comes from an adult who received the AZD1222 COVID-19 vaccine.

This rearrangement joins TRBV9 to TRBJ2-5; 13 bases align to TRBD2. J lost 9 bases, V lost 2 bases, and 10 bases had no gene match. The CDR3 covers 16 residues. Germline-derived CDR1 and CDR2 are SGDLS and YYNGEE. CDR3 sequence (DNA): TGTGCCAGCAGCGTTCTAGGGACTAGCGGGATGGGGGCCCAGTACTTC. Protein sequence: CASSVLGTSGMGAQYF.

The V and J genes are TRBV5-4 and TRBJ1-1; D unclear. This CDR3 has 14 amino acids. Per the germline V gene, CDR1 is SGHNT and CDR2 is YYREEE (reference sequence). Trimming took off 0 bases at V and 2 bases at J, with 8 bases between the two ends. The CDR3 loop is CASSLAGPNTEAFF. CDR3 in DNA: TGTGCCAGCAGCTTGGCCGGGCCCAACACTGAAGCTTTCTTT.

This CDR3 is CASSPRGIEGNTIYF. The CDR3 DNA follows: TGTGCCAGCAGTCCCCGTGGGATCGAGGGAAACACCATATATTTT. The chain recombines TRBV7-9 with TRBJ1-3; D is ambiguous. The CDR3 consists of 15 residues. V lost 6 bases and J 4 bases, leaving 16 bases between the germline ends. Germline assignment: CDR1 SEHNR and CDR2 FQNEAQ (reference sequence).

This chain uses TRBV6-5 with TRBJ1-3, with unresolved D. Trimming cost V 8 bases and J 0 bases, with 11 bases left between them. The CDR3 totals 14 residues. In germline, CDR1 is MNHEY, CDR2 SVGAGI. This CDR3 is CASRTGNSGNTIYF. In DNA form, the CDR3 reads TGTGCCAGCCGGACGGGAAACTCTGGAAACACCATATATTTT.